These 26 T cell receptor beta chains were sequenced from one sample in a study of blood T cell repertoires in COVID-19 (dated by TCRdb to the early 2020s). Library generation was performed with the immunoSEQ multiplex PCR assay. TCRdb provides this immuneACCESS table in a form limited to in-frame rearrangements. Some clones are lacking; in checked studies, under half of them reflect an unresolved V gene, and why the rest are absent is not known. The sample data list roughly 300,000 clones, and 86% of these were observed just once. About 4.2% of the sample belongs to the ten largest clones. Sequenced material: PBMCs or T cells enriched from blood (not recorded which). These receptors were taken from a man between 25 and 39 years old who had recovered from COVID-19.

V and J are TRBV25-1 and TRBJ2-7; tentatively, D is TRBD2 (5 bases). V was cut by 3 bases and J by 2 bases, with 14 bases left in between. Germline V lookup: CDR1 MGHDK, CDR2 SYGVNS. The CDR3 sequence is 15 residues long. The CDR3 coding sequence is TGTGCCAGCAGTGACTCCAGGAGGCTACCCTACGAGCAGTACTTC. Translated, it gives CASSDSRRLPYEQYF.

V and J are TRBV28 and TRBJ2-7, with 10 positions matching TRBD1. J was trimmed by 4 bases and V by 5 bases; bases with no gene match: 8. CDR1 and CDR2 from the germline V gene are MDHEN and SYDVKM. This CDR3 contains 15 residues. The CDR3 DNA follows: TGTGCCAGCAGTACGCCGGGACAGGGGCGGTACGAGCAGTACTTC. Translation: CASSTPGQGRYEQYF.

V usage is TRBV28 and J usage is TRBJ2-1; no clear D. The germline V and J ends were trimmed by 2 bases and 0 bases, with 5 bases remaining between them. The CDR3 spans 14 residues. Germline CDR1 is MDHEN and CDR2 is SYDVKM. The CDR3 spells CASSLESSYNEQFF. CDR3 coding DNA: TGTGCCAGCAGTTTAGAGAGCTCCTACAATGAGCAGTTCTTC.

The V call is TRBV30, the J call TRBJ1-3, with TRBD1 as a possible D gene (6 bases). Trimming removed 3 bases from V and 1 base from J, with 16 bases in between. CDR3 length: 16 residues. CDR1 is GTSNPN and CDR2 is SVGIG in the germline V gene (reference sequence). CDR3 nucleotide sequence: TGTGCCTGGAGATACTTAGGTGGGACATCTGGAAACACCATATATTTT. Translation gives CAWRYLGGTSGNTIYF.

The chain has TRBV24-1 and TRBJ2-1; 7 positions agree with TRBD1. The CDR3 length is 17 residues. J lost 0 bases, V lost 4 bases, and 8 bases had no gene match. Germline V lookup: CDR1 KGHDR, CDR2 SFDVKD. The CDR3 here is CATSDRTGASSYNEQFF. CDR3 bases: TGTGCCACCAGTGACCGGACAGGAGCCAGCTCCTACAATGAGCAGTTCTTC.

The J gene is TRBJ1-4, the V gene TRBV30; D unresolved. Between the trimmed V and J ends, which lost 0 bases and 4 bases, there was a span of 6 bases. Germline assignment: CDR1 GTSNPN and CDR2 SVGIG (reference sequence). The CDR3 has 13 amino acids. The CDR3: CAWSVAVNEKLFF. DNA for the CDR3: TGTGCCTGGAGTGTGGCAGTTAATGAAAAACTGTTTTTT.

The CDR3 bases are TGCGCCAGCAACCAGGGGCGGGAGGGGTATTTT. It is translated as CASNQGREGYF. The chain links TRBV10-1 to TRBJ2-3, with TRBD2 matching over 9 bases. V dropped 7 bases and J dropped 14; count of bases not matched to a gene: 7. Per germline, CDR1 WNHNN and CDR2 SYGVQD (reference sequence). The CDR3 has 11 residues.

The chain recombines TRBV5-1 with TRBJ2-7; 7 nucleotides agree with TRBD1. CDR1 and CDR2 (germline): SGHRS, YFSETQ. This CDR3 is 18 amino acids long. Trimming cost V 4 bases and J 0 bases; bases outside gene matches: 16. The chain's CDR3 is CASSRKWDSIVHSYEQYF. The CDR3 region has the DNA TGCGCCAGCAGCAGAAAATGGGACAGCATAGTTCACTCCTACGAGCAGTACTTC.

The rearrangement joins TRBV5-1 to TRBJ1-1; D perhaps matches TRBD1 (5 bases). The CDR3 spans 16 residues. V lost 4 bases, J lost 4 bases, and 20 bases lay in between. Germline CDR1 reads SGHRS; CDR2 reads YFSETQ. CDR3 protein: CASSQVIGGAGTEAFF. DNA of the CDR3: TGCGCCAGCAGCCAGGTCATTGGAGGGGCCGGCACTGAAGCTTTCTTT.

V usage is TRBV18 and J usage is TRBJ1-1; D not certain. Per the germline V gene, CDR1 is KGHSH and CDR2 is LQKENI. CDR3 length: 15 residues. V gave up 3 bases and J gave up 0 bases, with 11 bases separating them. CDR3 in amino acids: CASSPPIVLNTEAFF. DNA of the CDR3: TGTGCCAGCTCACCCCCCATAGTCTTGAACACTGAAGCTTTCTTT.

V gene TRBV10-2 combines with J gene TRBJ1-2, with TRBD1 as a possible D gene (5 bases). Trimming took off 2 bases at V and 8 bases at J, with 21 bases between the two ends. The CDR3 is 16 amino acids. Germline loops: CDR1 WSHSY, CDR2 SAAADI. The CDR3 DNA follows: TGCGCCAGCAGTGAGGTCTACGCAGGGAAAACCGTCGGCTACACCTTC. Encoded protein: CASSEVYAGKTVGYTF.

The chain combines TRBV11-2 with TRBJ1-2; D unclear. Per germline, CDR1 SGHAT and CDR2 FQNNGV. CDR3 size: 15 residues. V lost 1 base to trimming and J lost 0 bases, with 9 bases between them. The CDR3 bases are TGTGCCAGCAGCTTAGGGCGGGGTACTAACTATGGCTACACCTTC. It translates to CASSLGRGTNYGYTF.

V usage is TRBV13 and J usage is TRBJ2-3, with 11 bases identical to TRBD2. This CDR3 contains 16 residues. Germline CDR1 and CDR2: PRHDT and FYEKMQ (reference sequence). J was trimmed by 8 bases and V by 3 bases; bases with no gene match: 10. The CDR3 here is CASSLTSGVGRGTQYF. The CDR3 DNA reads TGTGCCAGCAGCTTGACTAGCGGGGTCGGCCGTGGTACGCAGTATTTT.

CDR3 sequence: CASSPSGGASSYNEQFF. CDR3 sequence (DNA): TGTGCCAGCAGCCCGAGCGGGGGGGCTAGCTCCTACAATGAGCAGTTCTTC. This sequence joins TRBV7-8 and TRBJ2-1; TRBD2 matches 10 bases. CDR1 and CDR2 from the germline V gene are SGHVS and FQNEAQ. The junction had 7 bases not matched to a gene; V was cut back by 5 bases and J by 0 bases. The CDR3 is 17 amino acids. The full variable domain, with the rest looked up from reference TRBV7-8 and TRBJ2-1, is GAGVSQSPRYKVAKRGQDVALRCDPISGHVSLFWYQQALGQGPEFLTYFQNEAQLDKSGLPSDRFFAERPEGSVSTLKIQRTQQEDSAVYLCASSPSGGASSYNEQFFGPGTRLTVL.

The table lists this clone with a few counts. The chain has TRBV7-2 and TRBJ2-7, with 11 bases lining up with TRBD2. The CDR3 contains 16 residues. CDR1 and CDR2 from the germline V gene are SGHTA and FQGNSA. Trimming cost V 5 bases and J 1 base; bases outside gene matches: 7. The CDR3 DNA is TGTGCCAGCAGCAAAACCGGGACTAGCGGATCCTACGAGCAGTACTTC. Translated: CASSKTGTSGSYEQYF.

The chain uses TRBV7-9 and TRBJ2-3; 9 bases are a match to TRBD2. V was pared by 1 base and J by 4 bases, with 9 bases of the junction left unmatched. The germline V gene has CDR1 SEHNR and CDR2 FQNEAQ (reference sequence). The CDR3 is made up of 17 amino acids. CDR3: CASSLGGLAGRSDTQYF. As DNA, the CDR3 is TGTGCCAGCAGCTTAGGGGGCCTAGCGGGGCGGTCAGATACGCAGTATTTT. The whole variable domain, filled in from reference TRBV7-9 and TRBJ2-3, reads DTGVSQNPRHKITKRGQNVTFRCDPISEHNRLYWYRQTLGQGPEFLTYFQNEAQLEKSRLLSDRFSAERPKGSFSTLEIQRTEQGDSAMYLCASSLGGLAGRSDTQYFGPGTRLTVL.

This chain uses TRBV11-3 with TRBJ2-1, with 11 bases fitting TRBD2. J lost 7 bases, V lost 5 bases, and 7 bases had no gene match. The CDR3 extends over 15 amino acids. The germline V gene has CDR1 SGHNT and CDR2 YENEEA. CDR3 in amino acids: CASSPGTSGLNEQFF. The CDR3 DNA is TGTGCCAGCAGCCCCGGGACTAGCGGTTTAAATGAGCAGTTCTTC.

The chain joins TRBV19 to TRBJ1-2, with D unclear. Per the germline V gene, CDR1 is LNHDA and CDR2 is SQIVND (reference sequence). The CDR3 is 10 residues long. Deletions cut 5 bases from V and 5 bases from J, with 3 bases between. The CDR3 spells CASSAYGYTF. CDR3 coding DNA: TGTGCCAGTAGTGCGTATGGCTACACCTTC. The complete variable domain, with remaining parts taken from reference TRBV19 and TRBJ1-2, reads DGGITQSPKYLFRKEGQNVTLSCEQNLNHDAMYWYRQDPGQGLRLIYYSQIVNDFQKGDIAEGYSVSREKKESFPLTVTSAQKNPTAFYLCASSAYGYTFGSGTRLTVV.

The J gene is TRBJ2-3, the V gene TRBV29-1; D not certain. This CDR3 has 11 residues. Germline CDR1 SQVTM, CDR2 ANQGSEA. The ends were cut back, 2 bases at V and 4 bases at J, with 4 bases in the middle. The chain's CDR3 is CSVERSDTQYF. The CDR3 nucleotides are TGCAGCGTTGAACGGTCAGATACGCAGTATTTT.

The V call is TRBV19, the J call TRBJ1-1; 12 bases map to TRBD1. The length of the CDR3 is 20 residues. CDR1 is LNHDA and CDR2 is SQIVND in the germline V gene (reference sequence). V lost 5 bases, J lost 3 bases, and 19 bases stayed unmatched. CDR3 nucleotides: TGTGCCAGTAGTGGCGACTGGGGACAGGGGGCGCAGTTCATTCACACTGAAGCTTTCTTT. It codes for CASSGDWGQGAQFIHTEAFF.

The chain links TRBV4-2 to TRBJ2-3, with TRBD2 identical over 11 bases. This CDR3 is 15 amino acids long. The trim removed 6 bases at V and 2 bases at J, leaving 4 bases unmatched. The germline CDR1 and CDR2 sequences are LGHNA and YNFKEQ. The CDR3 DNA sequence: TGTGCCAGCAGTCTTAGCGGGGGGGACACAGATACGCAGTATTTT. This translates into CASSLSGGDTDTQYF.

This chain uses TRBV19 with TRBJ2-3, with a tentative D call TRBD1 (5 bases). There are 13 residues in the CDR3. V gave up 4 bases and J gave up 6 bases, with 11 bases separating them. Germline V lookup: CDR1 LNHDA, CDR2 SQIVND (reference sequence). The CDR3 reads CASSNRQRDTQYF. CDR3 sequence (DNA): TGTGCCAGTAGTAATCGACAGAGGGATACGCAGTATTTT.

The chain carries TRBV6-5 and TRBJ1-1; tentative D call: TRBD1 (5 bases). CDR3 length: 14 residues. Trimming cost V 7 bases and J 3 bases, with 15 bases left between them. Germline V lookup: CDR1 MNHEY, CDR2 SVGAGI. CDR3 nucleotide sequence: TGTGCCAGCACCCAATCTTGGGGGGACACTGAAGCTTTCTTT. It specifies CASTQSWGDTEAFF.

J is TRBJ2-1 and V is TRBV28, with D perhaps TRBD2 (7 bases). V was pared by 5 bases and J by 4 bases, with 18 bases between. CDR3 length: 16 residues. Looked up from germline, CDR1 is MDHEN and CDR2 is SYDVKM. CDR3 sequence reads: CASSPLWGGLYNEQFF. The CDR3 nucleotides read TGTGCCAGCAGTCCCCTTTGGGGGGGCCTATACAATGAGCAGTTCTTC.

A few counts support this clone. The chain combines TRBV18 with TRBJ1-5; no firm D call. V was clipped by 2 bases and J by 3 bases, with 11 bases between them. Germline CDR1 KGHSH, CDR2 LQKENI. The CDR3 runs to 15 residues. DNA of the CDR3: TGTGCCAGCTCACCATATAGCGGCCCCAATCAGCCCCAGCATTTT. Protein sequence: CASSPYSGPNQPQHF.

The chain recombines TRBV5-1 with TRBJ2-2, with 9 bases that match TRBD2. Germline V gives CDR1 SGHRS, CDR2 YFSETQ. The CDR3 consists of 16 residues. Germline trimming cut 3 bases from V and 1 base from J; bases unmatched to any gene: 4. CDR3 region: CASSYRSGRNTGELFF. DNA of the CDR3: TGCGCCAGCAGCTATCGTAGCGGGAGGAACACCGGGGAGCTGTTTTTT.